These 26 T cell receptor beta chains came from one sample sequenced in a study of blood T cell repertoires in COVID-19. Clones were read by immunoSEQ multiplex PCR, and TCRdb kept only the in-frame ones, dropping some. The sample records some 260,000 clones, approximately 79% being singletons. The sample taken for sequencing was PBMCs or T cells enriched from blood (not recorded which). Receptor source: a man aged 25-45 years with acute COVID-19.

The chain has TRBV5-1 and TRBJ2-1; maybe TRBD2 (6 bases). Germline V lookup: CDR1 SGHRS, CDR2 YFSETQ. V was trimmed by 4 bases and J by 0 bases, leaving 14 bases between them. This CDR3 is 16 amino acids long. CDR3 DNA sequence: TGCGCCAGCAGCGCGGGACCGCCGAGCTCCTACAATGAGCAGTTCTTC. Translated, it gives CASSAGPPSSYNEQFF.

This chain connects TRBV6-2 or TRBV6-3 to TRBJ2-4; 12 nucleotides line up with TRBD1. This CDR3 is 17 amino acids long. V lost 0 bases, J lost 8 bases, and 8 bases stayed unmatched. Germline lookup yields CDR1 MNHEY and CDR2 SVGEGT. This CDR3 is CASSYSGTGGTLYIQYF. CDR3 DNA sequence: TGTGCCAGCAGTTACTCGGGGACAGGGGGCACGTTATACATTCAGTACTTC.

This clone was detected only once. The junction shows a germline mismatch at one end, possibly a read error. The chain links TRBV5-1 to TRBJ1-4; D may be TRBD1 (5 bases). CDR3 length: 16 residues. The germline CDR1 and CDR2 sequences are SGHRS and YFSETQ. The CDR3 loop reads CASSFTGDTTNEKLFF. As DNA, the CDR3 is TGTGCCAGCAGCTTTACAGGAGATACAACTAATGAAAAACTGTTTTTT.

The chain couples TRBV6-5 to TRBJ1-6, with D possibly TRBD1 on 6 matching bases. Germline V gene data show CDR1 as MNHEY and CDR2 as SVGAGI. The CDR3 sequence is 15 residues long. Trimming pared 7 bases from V and 0 bases from J, leaving 10 bases between. CDR3 coding DNA: TGTGCCAGCAAGGGGGGGAGCTCCTATAATTCACCCCTCCACTTT. Translation: CASKGGSSYNSPLHF.

This chain joins TRBV7-9 and TRBJ1-2, with 9 bases aligning to TRBD1. From germline, CDR1 is SEHNR and CDR2 FQNEAQ (reference sequence). The length of the CDR3 is 15 residues. Trimming at V came to 1 base and at J to 3 bases, leaving 3 bases not matched to a gene. The CDR3 loop is CASSLDRGQDYGYTF. CDR3 sequence (DNA): TGTGCCAGCAGCTTAGACAGGGGGCAGGACTATGGCTACACCTTC. Full variable domain (rest looked up from reference TRBV7-9 and TRBJ1-2): DTGVSQNPRHKITKRGQNVTFRCDPISEHNRLYWYRQTLGQGPEFLTYFQNEAQLEKSRLLSDRFSAERPKGSFSTLEIQRTEQGDSAMYLCASSLDRGQDYGYTFGSGTRLTVV.

The chain carries TRBV7-2 and TRBJ2-7, with TRBD1 as a possible D gene (5 bases). Trimming pared 8 bases from V and 3 bases from J, leaving 29 bases between. The germline gives CDR1 SGHTA, CDR2 FQGNSA. The CDR3 runs to 18 residues. The CDR3 region is CASVTRGPWVWTHYEQYV. The CDR3 bases are TGTGCCAGCGTCACTCGCGGTCCCTGGGTTTGGACACACTACGAGCAGTACGTC.

The chain is built from TRBV5-1 and TRBJ1-1, with D perhaps TRBD1 (5 bases). V was cut by 4 bases and J by 6 bases, with 19 bases left in between. The germline gives CDR1 SGHRS, CDR2 YFSETQ. The CDR3 is 15 amino acids. The DNA for the CDR3 is TGCGCCAGCAGCCCAAGGGAGGGGCGGGTTGCTGAAGCTTTCTTT. Translated: CASSPREGRVAEAFF.

The V call is TRBV19, the J call TRBJ1-2; TRBD1 is a possible D gene (5 bases). The CDR3 spans 12 residues. Trimming took 5 bases from V and 11 from J, leaving 15 bases between them. Germline CDR1 is LNHDA and CDR2 is SQIVND (reference sequence). For the CDR3, the DNA is TGTGCCAGTAGTTCTGACAGCTTAAGATACACCTTC. Protein product: CASSSDSLRYTF.

The chain joins TRBV14 to TRBJ1-3; no clear D gene. Trimming removed 1 base at V and 0 bases at J, with 7 bases between. The germline V gene has CDR1 SGHDN and CDR2 FVKESK. The CDR3 runs to 15 residues. CDR3: CASSQVGSSGNTIYF. The CDR3 bases are TGTGCCAGCAGCCAAGTGGGGAGCTCTGGAAACACCATATATTTT.

CDR3 sequence (DNA): TGTGCCACCAGTGATACAGGGCTCCATGAGCAGTTCTTC. This codes for CATSDTGLHEQFF. V gene TRBV24-1 combines with J gene TRBJ2-1; tentatively, D is TRBD1 (6 bases). Germline V gene lookup returns CDR1 KGHDR and CDR2 SFDVKD. CDR3 size: 13 residues. V dropped 3 bases and J dropped 8 bases, with 10 bases sitting between them.

This clone was picked up a small number of times. The chain is built from TRBV28 and TRBJ1-2; D uncertain. The CDR3 runs to 13 residues. The germline V and J ends were trimmed by 9 bases and 4 bases, with 15 bases remaining between them. Germline values: CDR1 MDHEN, CDR2 SYDVKM. The CDR3 protein is CASTTDLLYGYTF. CDR3 in DNA: TGTGCCAGTACTACCGACCTACTCTATGGCTACACCTTC.

This chain links TRBV6-5 with TRBJ1-1; D is possibly TRBD1 (5 bases). With 0 bases removed from V and 6 bases from J, the gap between germline ends came to 8 bases. From germline, CDR1 is MNHEY and CDR2 SVGAGI. The CDR3 covers 13 residues. In nucleotides, the CDR3 is TGTGCCAGCAGTTACTCCCCCAGGGCTGAAGCTTTCTTT. Protein product: CASSYSPRAEAFF.

The rearrangement joins TRBV15 to TRBJ1-1, with TRBD1 as a possible D gene (6 bases). Trimming cost V 0 bases and J 5 bases, with 10 bases left between them. CDR3 length: 14 amino acids. Germline-derived CDR1 and CDR2 are LNHNV and YYDKDF (reference sequence). This chain's CDR3 is CATSRDPQGTEAFF. The CDR3, as DNA: TGTGCCACCAGCAGAGACCCGCAGGGGACTGAAGCTTTCTTT. The full variable domain, rest sourced from reference TRBV15 and TRBJ1-1, is DAMVIQNPRYQVTQFGKPVTLSCSQTLNHNVMYWYQQKSSQAPKLLFHYYDKDFNNEADTPDNFQSRRPNTSFCFLDIRSPGLGDTAMYLCATSRDPQGTEAFFGQGTRLTVV.

V is TRBV18 and J is TRBJ1-2; D remains ambiguous. In germline, CDR1 is KGHSH, CDR2 LQKENI. This CDR3 has 12 amino acids. Between the trimmed V and J ends, which lost 3 bases and 5 bases, there was a span of 7 bases. This CDR3 is CASSPEGYGYTF. The CDR3 DNA sequence: TGTGCCAGCTCACCGGAGGGTTATGGCTACACCTTC.

The CDR3 DNA is TGCGCCAGCAGCAGGACAGGGGATTTTTCTGGGGCCAACGTCCTGACTTTC. Encoded protein: CASSRTGDFSGANVLTF. This rearrangement joins TRBV5-1 to TRBJ2-6, with 9 bases aligning to TRBD1. Germline CDR1 reads SGHRS; CDR2 reads YFSETQ. The length of the CDR3 is 17 residues. Trimming cost V 4 bases and J 1 base; bases outside gene matches: 6.

This clone was seen only once. The CDR3 bases are TGTGCCAGTACCCAGAGGACTAGCGGCTACAATGAGCAGTTCTTC. Translating gives CASTQRTSGYNEQFF. The chain has TRBV19 and TRBJ2-1, with 10 bases lining up with TRBD2. Germline V gene sequence: CDR1 LNHDA, CDR2 SQIVND (reference sequence). This CDR3 is built from 15 residues. Unmatched junction bases numbered 6, after V lost 7 bases and J lost 3 bases. The full variable domain, in which reference TRBV19 and TRBJ2-1 provide the parts outside the CDR3, is DGGITQSPKYLFRKEGQNVTLSCEQNLNHDAMYWYRQDPGQGLRLIYYSQIVNDFQKGDIAEGYSVSREKKESFPLTVTSAQKNPTAFYLCASTQRTSGYNEQFFGPGTRLTVL.

The chain has TRBV5-6 and TRBJ1-2, with D maybe TRBD1 (6 bases). Trimming took off 4 bases at V and 1 base at J, with 14 bases between the two ends. This CDR3 has 15 residues. Germline assignment: CDR1 SGHDT and CDR2 YYEEEE. The CDR3 region has the DNA TGTGCCAGCAGCCTAACAGGGTTAGGTAACTATGGCTACACCTTC. This gives the protein CASSLTGLGNYGYTF.

This clone was counted a few times. This CDR3 reads CASTSQGLAGANEQFF. The DNA of the CDR3 is TGTGCCAGCACCTCTCAGGGGCTAGCGGGAGCCAATGAGCAGTTCTTC. The chain employs TRBV19 and TRBJ2-1; 10 nucleotides line up with TRBD2. The ends lost 9 bases at V and 6 bases at J; junction bases unmatched: 14. CDR1 and CDR2 (germline): LNHDA, SQIVND (reference sequence). The CDR3 has 16 amino acids.

The chain recombines TRBV7-2 with TRBJ2-7, with 12 nucleotides matching TRBD2. V dropped 6 bases and J dropped 6; count of bases not matched to a gene: 6. This CDR3 comprises 14 residues. Germline lookup yields CDR1 SGHTA and CDR2 FQGNSA. CDR3 in DNA: TGTGCCAGCAGTTTACTAGCGGGAGGTAGCGAGCAGTACGTC. It encodes CASSLLAGGSEQYV.

The chain has TRBV3-1 (or the pseudogene TRBV3-2) and TRBJ1-2; perhaps TRBD1 as D (5 bases). Germline V gene sequence: CDR1 LGHDT, CDR2 YNNKEL (reference sequence). V was pared by 4 bases and J by 5 bases, with 20 bases between. The CDR3 covers 16 residues. CDR3 loop: CASSRGEGGYTYGYTF. The CDR3, as DNA: TGTGCCAGCAGCCGAGGGGAGGGAGGATACACATATGGCTACACCTTC.

As concerns this clone: Other DNA sequences in the same sample also yield this CDR3. This chain uses TRBV14 with TRBJ1-2; perhaps TRBD1 as D (5 bases). CDR3 length: 12 amino acids. Deletions cut 4 bases from V and 6 bases from J, with 9 bases between. Germline V gene lookup returns CDR1 SGHDN and CDR2 FVKESK. The CDR3 nucleotides read TGTGCCAGCAGCCCCACGGGGGATGGCTACACCTTC. Translation: CASSPTGDGYTF.

The chain joins TRBV6-5 to TRBJ2-2, with TRBD1 as a possible D gene (5 bases). Between the trimmed V and J ends, which lost 11 bases and 6 bases, there was a span of 19 bases. Looked up from germline, CDR1 is MNHEY and CDR2 is SVGAGI. The CDR3 spans 14 residues. Written as DNA, the CDR3 is TGTGCCGTCCGACAAATAGGGGCGTCCGGGGAGCTGTTTTTT. Its protein product is CAVRQIGASGELFF.

The chain recombines TRBV19 with TRBJ1-1, with D perhaps matching TRBD1 (5 bases). Germline CDR1 is LNHDA and CDR2 is SQIVND (reference sequence). The CDR3 covers 13 residues. Trimming left V 4 bases short and J 5 bases short, with 11 bases between. CDR3 sequence reads: CASSTPGNTEAFF. CDR3 sequence (DNA): TGTGCCAGTAGTACCCCAGGGAATACTGAAGCTTTCTTT.

J is TRBJ1-2 and V is TRBV3-1 (or the pseudogene TRBV3-2); 7 bases are a match to TRBD1. The V and J ends lost 4 bases and 4 bases, in that order; junction bases with no gene match: 9. The CDR3 loop spans 15 amino acids. Germline assignment: CDR1 LGHDT and CDR2 YNNKEL (reference sequence). The CDR3 sequence: CASSLHGDSIYGYTF. The CDR3 nucleotides read TGTGCCAGCAGCCTACATGGGGACAGTATCTATGGCTACACCTTC.

The rearrangement links TRBV7-9 to TRBJ1-4, with a possible D match to TRBD1 (6 bases). V was clipped by 6 bases and J by 0 bases, with 20 bases between them. The CDR3 has 18 residues. CDR1 and CDR2 from the germline V gene are SEHNR and FQNEAQ (reference sequence). CDR3 nucleotide sequence: TGTGCCAGCAGACCAGATGGGAGACAGGATGCAACTAATGAAAAACTGTTTTTT. Amino acid sequence: CASRPDGRQDATNEKLFF.

The CDR3 DNA reads TGTGCCAGCAGCGACACCGGGACAGCTTACAATGAGCAGTTCTTC. Translated, it gives CASSDTGTAYNEQFF. V and J are TRBV5-6 and TRBJ2-1, with 7 bases identical to TRBD1. In germline, CDR1 is SGHDT, CDR2 YYEEEE. V trimming: 4 bases; J trimming: 4 bases; junction bases outside the gene matches: 8. The CDR3 length is 15 residues.